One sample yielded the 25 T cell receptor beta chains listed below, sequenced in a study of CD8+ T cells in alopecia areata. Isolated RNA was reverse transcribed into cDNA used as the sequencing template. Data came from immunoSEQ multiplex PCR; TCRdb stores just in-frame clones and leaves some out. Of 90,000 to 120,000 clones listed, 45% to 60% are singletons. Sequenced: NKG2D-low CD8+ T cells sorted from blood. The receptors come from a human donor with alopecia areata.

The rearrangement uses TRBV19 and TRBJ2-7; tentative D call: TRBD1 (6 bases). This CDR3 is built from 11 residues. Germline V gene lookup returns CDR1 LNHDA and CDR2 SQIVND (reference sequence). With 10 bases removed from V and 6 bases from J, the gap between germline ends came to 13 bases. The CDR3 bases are TGTGCCACCAAACAGGGATCCGAGCAGTACTTC. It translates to CATKQGSEQYF.

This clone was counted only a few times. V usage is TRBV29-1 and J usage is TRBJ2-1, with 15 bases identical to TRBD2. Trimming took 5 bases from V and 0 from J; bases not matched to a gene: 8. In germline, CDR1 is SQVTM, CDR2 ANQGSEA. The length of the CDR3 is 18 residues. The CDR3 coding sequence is TGCAGCGTTTCAGGGGGACTAGCGGGAGGCAGCTCCTACAATGAGCAGTTCTTC. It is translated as CSVSGGLAGGSSYNEQFF.

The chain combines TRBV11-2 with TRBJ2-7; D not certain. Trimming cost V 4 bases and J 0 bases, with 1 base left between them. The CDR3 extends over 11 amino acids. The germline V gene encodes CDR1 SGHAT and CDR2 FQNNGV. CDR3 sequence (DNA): TGTGCCAGCAGCTCCTCCTACGAGCAGTACTTC. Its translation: CASSSSYEQYF.

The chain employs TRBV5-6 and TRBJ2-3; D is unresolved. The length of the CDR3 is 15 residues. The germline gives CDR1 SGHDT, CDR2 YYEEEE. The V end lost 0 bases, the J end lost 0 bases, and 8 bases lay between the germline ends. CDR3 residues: CASSLAARSTDTQYF. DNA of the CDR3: TGTGCCAGCAGCTTGGCCGCGAGAAGCACAGATACGCAGTATTTT.

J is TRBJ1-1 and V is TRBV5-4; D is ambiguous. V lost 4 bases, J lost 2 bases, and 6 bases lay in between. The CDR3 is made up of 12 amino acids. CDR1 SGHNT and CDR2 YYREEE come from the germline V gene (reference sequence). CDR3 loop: CASSRTNTEAFF. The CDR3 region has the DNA TGTGCCAGCAGCCGGACCAACACTGAAGCTTTCTTT.

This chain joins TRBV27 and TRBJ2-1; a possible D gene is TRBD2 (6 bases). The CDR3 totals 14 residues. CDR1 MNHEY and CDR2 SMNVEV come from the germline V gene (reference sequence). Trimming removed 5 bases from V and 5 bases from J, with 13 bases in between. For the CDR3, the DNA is TGTGCCAGCAGTGTCTCGGGAGTCCACAATGAGCAGTTCTTC. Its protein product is CASSVSGVHNEQFF.

The CDR3 sequence: CASLPSGRTNEQFF. CDR3 bases: TGTGCCAGCCTTCCCAGCGGGAGGACGAATGAGCAGTTCTTC. The V call is TRBV7-2, the J call TRBJ2-1; 9 nucleotides agree with TRBD2. CDR3 size: 14 residues. J gave up 7 bases and V 8 bases, and 9 bases lay outside the gene matches. Per the germline V gene, CDR1 is SGHTA and CDR2 is FQGNSA.

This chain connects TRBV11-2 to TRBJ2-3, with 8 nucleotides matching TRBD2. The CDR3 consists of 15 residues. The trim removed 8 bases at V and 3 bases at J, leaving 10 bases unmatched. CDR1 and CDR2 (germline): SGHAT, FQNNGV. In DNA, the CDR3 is TGTGCCAGCGCCCTTCCTAGCGGGCAGACAGATACGCAGTATTTT. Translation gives CASALPSGQTDTQYF.

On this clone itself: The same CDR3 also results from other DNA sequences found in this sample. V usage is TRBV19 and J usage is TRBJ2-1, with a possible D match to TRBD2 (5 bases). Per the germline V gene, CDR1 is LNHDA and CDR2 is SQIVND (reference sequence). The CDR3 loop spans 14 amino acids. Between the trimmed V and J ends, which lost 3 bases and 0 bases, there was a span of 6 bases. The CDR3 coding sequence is TGTGCCAGTAGTATTGGGAGCTCCTACAATGAGCAGTTCTTC. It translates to CASSIGSSYNEQFF.

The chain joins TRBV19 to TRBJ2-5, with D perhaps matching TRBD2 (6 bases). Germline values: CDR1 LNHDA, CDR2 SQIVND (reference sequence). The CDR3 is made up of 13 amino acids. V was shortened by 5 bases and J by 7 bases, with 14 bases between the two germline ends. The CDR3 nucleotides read TGTGCCAGTAGTCCCAGCCAGGGAGGGACCCAGTACTTC. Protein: CASSPSQGGTQYF.

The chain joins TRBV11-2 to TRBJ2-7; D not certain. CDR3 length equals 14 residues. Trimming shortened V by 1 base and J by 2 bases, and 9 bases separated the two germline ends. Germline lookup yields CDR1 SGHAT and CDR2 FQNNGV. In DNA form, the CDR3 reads TGTGCCAGCAGCTTAGGACATCAAGCCTACGAGCAGTACTTC. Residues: CASSLGHQAYEQYF.

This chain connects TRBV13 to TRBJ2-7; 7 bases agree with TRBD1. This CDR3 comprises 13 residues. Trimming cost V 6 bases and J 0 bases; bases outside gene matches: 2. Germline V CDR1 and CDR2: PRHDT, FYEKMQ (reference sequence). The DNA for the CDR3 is TGTGCCAGCAGAGGGACAGACTCCTACGAGCAGTACTTC. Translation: CASRGTDSYEQYF.

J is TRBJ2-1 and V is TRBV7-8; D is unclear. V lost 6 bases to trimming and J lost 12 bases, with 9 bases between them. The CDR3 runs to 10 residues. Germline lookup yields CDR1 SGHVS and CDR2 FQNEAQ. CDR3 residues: CASSGPSQFF. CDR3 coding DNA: TGTGCCAGCAGTGGACCTTCGCAGTTCTTC.

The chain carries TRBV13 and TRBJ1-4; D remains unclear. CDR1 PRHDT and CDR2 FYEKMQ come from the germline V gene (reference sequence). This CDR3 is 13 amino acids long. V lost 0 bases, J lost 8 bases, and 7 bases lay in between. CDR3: CASSLGGGEKLFF. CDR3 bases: TGTGCCAGCAGCTTAGGAGGCGGGGAAAAACTGTTTTTT.

Written as DNA, the CDR3 is TGTGCCAGCCAGGGGAACACTGAAGCTTTCTTT. Its translation is CASQGNTEAFF. The chain carries TRBV2 and TRBJ1-1; possible D gene TRBD1, 5 bases. The germline CDR1 and CDR2 sequences are SNHLY and FYNNEI. CDR3 length: 11 amino acids. V lost 8 bases, J lost 1 base, and 5 bases lay in between.

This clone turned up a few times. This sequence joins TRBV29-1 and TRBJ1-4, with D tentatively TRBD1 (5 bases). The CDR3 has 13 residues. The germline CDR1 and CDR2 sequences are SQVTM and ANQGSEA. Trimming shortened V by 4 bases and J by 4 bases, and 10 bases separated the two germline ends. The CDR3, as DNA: TGCAGCGTTGGAAGGGGAATTAATGAAAAACTGTTTTTT. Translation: CSVGRGINEKLFF. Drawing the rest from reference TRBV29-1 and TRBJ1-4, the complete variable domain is SAVISQKPSRDICQRGTSLTIQCQVDSQVTMMFWYRQQPGQSLTLIATANQGSEATYESGFVIDKFPISRPNLTFSTLTVSNMSPEDSSIYLCSVGRGINEKLFFGSGTQLSVL.

In DNA form, the CDR3 reads TGTGCCAGCAGTTCGTTGGGACAGGGGGAGTTTCAGCCCCAGCATTTT. This gives the protein CASSSLGQGEFQPQHF. V and J are TRBV28 and TRBJ1-5; TRBD1 matches at 11 bases. Per germline, CDR1 MDHEN and CDR2 SYDVKM. The CDR3 loop spans 16 amino acids. V trimming: 4 bases; J trimming: 6 bases; junction bases outside the gene matches: 8.

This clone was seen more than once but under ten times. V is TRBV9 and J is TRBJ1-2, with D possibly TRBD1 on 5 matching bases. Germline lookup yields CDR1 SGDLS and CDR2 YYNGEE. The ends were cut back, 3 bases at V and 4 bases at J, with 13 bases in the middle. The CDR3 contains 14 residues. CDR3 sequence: CASSGWDPFYGYTF. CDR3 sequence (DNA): TGTGCCAGCAGCGGATGGGACCCATTCTATGGCTACACCTTC.

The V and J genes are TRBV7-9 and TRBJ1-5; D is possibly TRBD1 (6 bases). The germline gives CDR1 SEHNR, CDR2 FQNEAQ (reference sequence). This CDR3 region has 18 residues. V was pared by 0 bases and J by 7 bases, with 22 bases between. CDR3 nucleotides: TGTGCCAGCAGCTTAGCCGCTTCCGGGACAAAATATTACCAGCCCCAGCATTTT. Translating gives CASSLAASGTKYYQPQHF.

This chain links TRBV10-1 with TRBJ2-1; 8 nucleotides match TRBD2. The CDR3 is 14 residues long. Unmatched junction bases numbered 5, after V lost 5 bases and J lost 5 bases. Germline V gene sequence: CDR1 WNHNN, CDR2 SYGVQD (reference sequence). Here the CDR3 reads CASSRSGSHNEQFF. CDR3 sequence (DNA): TGCGCCAGCAGTCGGAGCGGGAGCCACAATGAGCAGTTCTTC.

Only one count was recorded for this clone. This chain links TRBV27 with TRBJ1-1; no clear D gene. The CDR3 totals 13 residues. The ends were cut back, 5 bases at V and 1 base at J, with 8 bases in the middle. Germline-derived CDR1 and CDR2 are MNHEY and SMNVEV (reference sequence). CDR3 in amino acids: CASSPSANTEAFF. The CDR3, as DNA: TGTGCCAGCAGTCCCTCGGCGAACACTGAAGCTTTCTTT.

The CDR3 loop is CASSLPDSTNEQFF. CDR3 DNA: TGTGCCAGCAGTTTACCTGACAGCACCAATGAGCAGTTCTTC. V and J are TRBV28 and TRBJ2-1; the D gene is possibly TRBD1 (5 bases). The CDR3 has 14 residues. From germline, CDR1 is MDHEN and CDR2 SYDVKM. V lost 2 bases and J 6 bases, leaving 11 bases between the germline ends.

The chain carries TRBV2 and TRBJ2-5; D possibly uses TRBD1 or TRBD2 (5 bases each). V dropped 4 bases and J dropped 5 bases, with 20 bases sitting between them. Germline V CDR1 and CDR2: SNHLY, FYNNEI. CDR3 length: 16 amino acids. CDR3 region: CASSAGTTPATETQYF. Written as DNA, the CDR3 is TGTGCCAGCAGTGCAGGGACCACCCCTGCCACGGAGACCCAGTACTTC. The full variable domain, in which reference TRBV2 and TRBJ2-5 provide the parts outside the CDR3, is EPEVTQTPSHQVTQMGQEVILRCVPISNHLYFYWYRQILGQKVEFLVSFYNNEISEKSEIFDDQFSVERPDGSNFTLKIRSTKLEDSAMYFCASSAGTTPATETQYFGPGTRLLVL.

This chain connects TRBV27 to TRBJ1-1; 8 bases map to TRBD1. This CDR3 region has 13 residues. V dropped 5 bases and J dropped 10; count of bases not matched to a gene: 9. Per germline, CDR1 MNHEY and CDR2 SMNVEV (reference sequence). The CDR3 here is CASSPGTGLGAFF. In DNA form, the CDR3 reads TGTGCCAGCAGTCCCGGGACAGGACTGGGAGCTTTCTTT.

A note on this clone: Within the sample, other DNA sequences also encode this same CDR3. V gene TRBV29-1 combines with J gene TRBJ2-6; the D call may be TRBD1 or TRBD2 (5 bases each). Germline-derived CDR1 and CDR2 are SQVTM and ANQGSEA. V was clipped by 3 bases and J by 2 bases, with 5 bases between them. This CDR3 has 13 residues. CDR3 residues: CSVEGAGANVLTF. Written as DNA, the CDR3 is TGCAGCGTTGAGGGGGCTGGGGCCAACGTCCTGACTTTC. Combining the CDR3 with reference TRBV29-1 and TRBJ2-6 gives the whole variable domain SAVISQKPSRDICQRGTSLTIQCQVDSQVTMMFWYRQQPGQSLTLIATANQGSEATYESGFVIDKFPISRPNLTFSTLTVSNMSPEDSSIYLCSVEGAGANVLTFGAGSRLTVL.